This TCR beta chain emerged from a study of graft-versus-host responses after intestinal transplantation. Across the whole study: Each patient got anti-thymocyte globulin induction, then tacrolimus and steroids for around three years.

The sample holds a few counts of this clone. The CDR3 runs to 16 residues. CDR1 and CDR2 (germline): SGHRS, YFSETQ. Trimming removed 0 bases from V and 5 bases from J; junction bases left unmatched: 5. Profiled with immunoSEQ multiplex PCR; TCRdb holds only in-frame clones, not every one. The data show around 7,000 clones, around a third seen once. The researchers put around 200,000 CFSE-labeled responder cells into plates with around 200,000 irradiated, violet-dye-labeled stimulator cells. Cell sorting after the reaction yielded proliferating CFSE-low CD3+CD4+ and CD3+CD8+ responders. Findings and caveats of the study: GvH clones surfaced in recipient marrow, some emerging earlier in ileum or blood.

The chain joins TRBV5-1 to TRBJ2-3; 11 bases are a match to TRBD2. The source is a human patient who was an organ donor for intestinal transplantation. The source was alloreactive CD8+ T cells from a mixed lymphocyte reaction culture, collected before transplantation. Subset of the sample: CFSE-low proliferating T cells sorted from roughly 6-day pre-transplant mixed lymphocyte reaction (GvH or HvG direction). For the CDR3, the DNA is TGCGCCAGCAGCTTGGTAACTAGCGGGAGTAGAGATACGCAGTATTTT. It codes for CASSLVTSGSRDTQYF.